This is a list of T cell receptor beta chains from one sample in a study of T-cell memory formation after mild COVID-19. TCRdb reprocessed the 5' RACE reads via MiXCR and lists one record per CDR3 protein. The sample includes 300,000 to 350,000 distinct CDR3 sequences, approximately 13% of them seen just once. Sequenced material: PBMCs or a T cell subset sorted from them (not recorded which). The receptors were sampled from a man between 18 and 29 years old who had mild COVID-19 (a few samples of this study predate the infection). Cell type and time point are not known. Each CDR3 is given with its conserved first and last residue. A D gene is named only where the DNA matches it firmly. Only part of the rows carry a size: once, few, many, or a class if the clone is expanded.

TRBV27	NA	TRBJ1-1	few	TGTGCCAGCAGTCCTACAATGACAGGCACTGAAGCTTTCTTT	CASSPTMTGTEAFF
TRBV7-9	NA	TRBJ1-2	few	TGTGCCAGCAGCTTATCCACAGGGTACTACTCCTATGGCTACACCTTC	CASSLSTGYYSYGYTF
TRBV7-8	TRBD2	TRBJ2-3	once	TGTGCCAGCAGCACCAACACGGGGGGAGATACGCAGTATTTT	CASSTNTGGDTQYF
TRBV5-1	NA	TRBJ1-1	NA	TGCGCCAGCAGCGTGCTTCCCTTGGGGGGAATGAACACTGAAGCTTTCTTT	CASSVLPLGGMNTEAFF
TRBV5-6	NA	TRBJ2-3	few	TGTGCCAGCAGCTTGGTCGGTGGGGCGCGGTGGACAGATACGCAGTATTTT	CASSLVGGARWTDTQYF
TRBV4-3	TRBD2	TRBJ2-7	few	TGCGCCAGCAGCCCCGGTATAGCGGGGGCCTCCTCCTACGAGCAGTACTTC	CASSPGIAGASSYEQYF
TRBV20-1	TRBD1	TRBJ2-1	NA	TGCAGTGCTAGCGGACAGGTGAACTCCTACAATGAGCAGTTCTTC	CSASGQVNSYNEQFF
TRBV19	NA	TRBJ1-1	few	TGTGCCAGTAGTATCCGGGCTTCGCGGGAGAACACTGAAGCTTTCTTT	CASSIRASRENTEAFF
TRBV7-8	TRBD1	TRBJ2-5	few	TGTGCCAGCAGCTCCGGACAGGAGGAAGAGACCCAGTACTTC	CASSSGQEEETQYF
TRBV29-1	NA	TRBJ2-1	few	TGCAGCGTCCAATGGGGACACAGGGTTGGGAGTGAGCAGTTCTTC	CSVQWGHRVGSEQFF
TRBV4-3	NA	TRBJ1-1	few	TGCGCCAGCAGCCAAGGGACCGGACAAAACTTT	CASSQGTGQNF
TRBV6-2/TRBV6-3	NA	TRBJ1-2	NA	TGTGCCAGCAGTTACCGGTCGGGGGATGGCTACACCTTC	CASSYRSGDGYTF
TRBV7-7	NA	TRBJ2-5	few	TGTGCTAGCAGCCTGGACTACTATGAGACCCAGTACTTC	CASSLDYYETQYF
TRBV2	TRBD1	TRBJ1-1	NA	TGTGCCAGCAGTGAAGGGGCGACAGGGAGGTTTGCTGAAGCTTTCTTT	CASSEGATGRFAEAFF
TRBV7-9	NA	TRBJ2-7	few	TGTGCCAGCAGCTCCCGGGGTTTGGAGCGGTACTTC	CASSSRGLERYF
TRBV27	TRBD2	TRBJ2-3	few	TGTGCCAGCAGTTTATCGGGACTAGACCGCACAGATACGCAGTATTTT	CASSLSGLDRTDTQYF
TRBV5-1	TRBD1	TRBJ2-7	few	TGCGCCAGCAGCATGGGACAGGGGGGAAACGAGCAGTACTTC	CASSMGQGGNEQYF
TRBV7-6	NA	TRBJ1-1	few	TGTGCCAGCAGCACCCTGTCCCCTTCGGGCACTGAAGCTTTCTTT	CASSTLSPSGTEAFF
TRBV7-2	TRBD1	TRBJ2-3	many	TGTGCCAGCAGCCCCCGGGACAGGTGGGGTCGGGATACGCAGTATTTT	CASSPRDRWGRDTQYF
TRBV18	TRBD1	TRBJ1-1	NA	TGTGCCAGCTCACCACGACGACAGGGTTTCACTGAAGCTTTCTTT	CASSPRRQGFTEAFF
TRBV12-3/TRBV12-4	NA	TRBJ1-3	few	TGTGCCAGCAGCCCCGATCGCTCTGGAAACACCATATATTTT	CASSPDRSGNTIYF
TRBV6-6	TRBD2	TRBJ2-5	many	TGTGCCAGCAGTTATAGCGGGGGGTCAGAGACCCAGTACTTC	CASSYSGGSETQYF
TRBV7-8	NA	TRBJ1-6	few	TGTGCCAGCAGCCGGGGACTTTACTCACCCCTCCACTTT	CASSRGLYSPLHF
TRBV5-1	TRBD2	TRBJ2-1	few	TGCGCCAGCAGGGTAGCGGGGGCCGCTGGGGAGCAGTTCTTC	CASRVAGAAGEQFF
TRBV7-9	NA	TRBJ2-1	many	TGTGCCAGCAGCCGCCCCCTCAGGAATGAGCAGTTCTTC	CASSRPLRNEQFF
TRBV7-9	NA	TRBJ1-1	few	TGTGCCAGCACCCGGTCGCGGGGCCTGGAGACTGAAGCTTTCTTT	CASTRSRGLETEAFF
TRBV18	NA	TRBJ2-2	NA	TGTGCCAGCTCACCACCAACTAGGCCCGGGGAGCTGTTTTTT	CASSPPTRPGELFF
TRBV20-1	NA	TRBJ2-3	NA	TGCAGTGCTAGAGATTTAACAGGGAACACAGATACGCAGTATTTT	CSARDLTGNTDTQYF
TRBV4-3	TRBD2	TRBJ2-3	NA	TGCGCCAGCAGCCAAGATCGCGGGGGGGCAATAGATACGCAGTATTTT	CASSQDRGGAIDTQYF